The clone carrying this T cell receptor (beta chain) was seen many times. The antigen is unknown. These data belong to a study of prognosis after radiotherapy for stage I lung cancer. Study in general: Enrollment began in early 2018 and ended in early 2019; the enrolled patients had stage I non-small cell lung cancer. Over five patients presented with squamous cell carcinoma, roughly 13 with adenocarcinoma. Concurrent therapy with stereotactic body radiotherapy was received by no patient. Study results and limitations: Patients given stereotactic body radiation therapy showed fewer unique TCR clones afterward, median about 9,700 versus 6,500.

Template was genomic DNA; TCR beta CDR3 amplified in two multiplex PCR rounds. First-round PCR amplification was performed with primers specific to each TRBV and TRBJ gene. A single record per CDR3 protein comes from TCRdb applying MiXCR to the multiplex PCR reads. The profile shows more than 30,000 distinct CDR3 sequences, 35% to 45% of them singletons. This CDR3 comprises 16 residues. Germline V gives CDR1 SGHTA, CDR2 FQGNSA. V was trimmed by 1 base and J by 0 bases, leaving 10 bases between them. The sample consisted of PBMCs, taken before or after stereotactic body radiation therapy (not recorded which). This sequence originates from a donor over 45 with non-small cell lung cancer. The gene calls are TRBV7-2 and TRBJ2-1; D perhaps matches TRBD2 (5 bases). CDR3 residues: CASSLGEGSSYNEQFF. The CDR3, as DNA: TGTGCCAGCAGCTTAGGAGAGGGCAGCTCCTACAATGAGCAGTTCTTC.